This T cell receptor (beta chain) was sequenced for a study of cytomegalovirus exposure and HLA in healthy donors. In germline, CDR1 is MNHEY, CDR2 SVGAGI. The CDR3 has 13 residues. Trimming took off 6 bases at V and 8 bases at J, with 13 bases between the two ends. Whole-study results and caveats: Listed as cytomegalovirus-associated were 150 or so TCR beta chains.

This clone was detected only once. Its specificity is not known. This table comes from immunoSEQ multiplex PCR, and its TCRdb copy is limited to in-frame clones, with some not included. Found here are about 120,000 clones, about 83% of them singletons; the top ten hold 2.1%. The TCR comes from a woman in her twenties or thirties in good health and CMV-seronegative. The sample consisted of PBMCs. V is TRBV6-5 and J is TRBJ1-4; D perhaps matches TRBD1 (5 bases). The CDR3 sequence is CASSLLGGEKLFF. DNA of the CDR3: TGTGCCAGCAGCCTCCTCGGGGGGGAAAAACTGTTTTTT.